These 15 T cell receptor beta chains originate from one sample sequenced in a study of T-cell reconstitution after alpha-beta-depleted transplantation in children. Unique molecular identifiers were incorporated when the TCRbeta library was constructed. TCRdb itself ran the PCR reads through MiXCR, one entry per CDR3 protein. The top ten hold about 4% of the sample, which has about 610,000 distinct CDR3 sequences, 8% to 11% seen once. The sequencing here drew on PBMCs from the stem cell graft donor, taken from the stem cell graft. The receptors originated from a human donor who donated a stem cell graft to a child with acute myeloid leukemia.

The chain carries TRBV30 and TRBJ2-4, with 8 bases that match TRBD2. Per the germline V gene, CDR1 is GTSNPN and CDR2 is SVGIG (reference sequence). The V and J ends lost 2 bases and 0 bases, in that order; junction bases with no gene match: 6. The CDR3 is 16 residues long. The CDR3 here is CAWSKPSGLAKNIQYF. In nucleotides, the CDR3 is TGTGCCTGGAGTAAGCCTAGCGGGTTAGCCAAAAACATTCAGTACTTC. The entire variable domain, with the rest obtained from reference TRBV30 and TRBJ2-4, is as follows: SQTIHQWPATLVQPVGSPLSLECTVEGTSNPNLYWYRQAAGRGLQLLFYSVGIGQISSEVPQNLSASRPQDRQFILSSKKLLLSDSGFYLCAWSKPSGLAKNIQYFGAGTRLSVL.

This clonotype was observed a few times. This chain connects TRBV20-1 to TRBJ2-1, with 13 bases aligning to TRBD2. There are 18 residues in the CDR3. The V and J ends lost 2 bases and 2 bases, in that order; junction bases with no gene match: 9. Germline V gene lookup returns CDR1 DFQATT and CDR2 SNEGSKA (reference sequence). CDR3 residues: CSARPGLAGSAAYNEQFF. CDR3 DNA sequence: TGCAGTGCTAGACCGGGACTAGCGGGATCGGCTGCCTACAATGAGCAGTTCTTC.

This clonotype occurred a few times. The CDR3 coding sequence is TGTGCCAGCAGTTTTGGGCTAGCGGGAGTGAACGAGCAGTACTTC. This encodes CASSFGLAGVNEQYF. The genes are TRBV27 and TRBJ2-7, with 10 bases fitting TRBD2. The trim removed 3 bases at V and 5 bases at J, leaving 7 bases unmatched. There are 15 residues in the CDR3. Germline V gene lookup returns CDR1 MNHEY and CDR2 SMNVEV (reference sequence).

The table lists this clonotype with many counts. The chain's CDR3 is CSVDREAGNTIYF. The CDR3 coding sequence is TGCAGCGTAGACAGGGAAGCTGGAAACACCATATATTTT. The chain combines TRBV29-1 with TRBJ1-3; 7 bases are a match to TRBD1. CDR3 size: 13 residues. Per the germline V gene, CDR1 is SQVTM and CDR2 is ANQGSEA. The V segment lost 6 bases and the J segment 2 bases; nucleotides outside the gene matches: 4.

This clonotype was seen a handful of times. The rearrangement uses TRBV18 and TRBJ2-6; 8 bases are a match to TRBD1. The trim removed 4 bases at V and 3 bases at J, leaving 8 bases unmatched. This CDR3 has 17 residues. The germline V gene has CDR1 KGHSH and CDR2 LQKENI. As DNA, the CDR3 is TGTGCCAGCTCACTTATGCAGGGGGCGTTTGGGGCCAACGTCCTGACTTTC. Translated, it gives CASSLMQGAFGANVLTF.

The sample holds a few counts of this clonotype. The chain is built from TRBV7-2 and TRBJ1-5; 7 bases line up with TRBD1. The V gene end was trimmed by 0 bases and the J gene end by 0 bases; junction bases not matched to a gene: 2. Per germline, CDR1 SGHTA and CDR2 FQGNSA. The CDR3 has 16 amino acids. This chain's CDR3 is CASSLAGQPSNQPQHF. In nucleotides, the CDR3 is TGTGCCAGCAGCTTAGCGGGACAGCCTAGCAATCAGCCCCAGCATTTT.

The CDR3 region is CASSEGGLQYF. The DNA of the CDR3 is TGTGCCAGCAGTGAGGGGGGGCTGCAGTACTTC. The rearrangement uses TRBV25-1 and TRBJ2-7; TRBD2 is a possible D gene (7 bases). Per the germline V gene, CDR1 is MGHDK and CDR2 is SYGVNS. This CDR3 comprises 11 residues. Trimming stripped 3 bases from V and 9 bases from J, with 9 bases between.

This chain uses TRBV7-2 with TRBJ2-2; D may be TRBD1 (6 bases). From germline, CDR1 is SGHTA and CDR2 FQGNSA. The CDR3 is 16 residues long. The V gene lost 5 bases and the J gene lost 4 bases, with 17 bases spanning the gap. CDR3 nucleotide sequence: TGTGCCAGCAGCCAGGGGCCAGACCTCTTCACCGGGGAGCTGTTTTTT. Its translation is CASSQGPDLFTGELFF.

This clonotype was seen repeatedly, ten times or more. The chain joins TRBV2 to TRBJ2-1; weak D call: TRBD1 (7 bases). Per the germline V gene, CDR1 is SNHLY and CDR2 is FYNNEI. The CDR3 loop spans 16 amino acids. V was cut by 8 bases and J by 3 bases, with 20 bases left in between. The chain's CDR3 is CASQTAGQRFYNEQFF. CDR3 DNA sequence: TGTGCCAGCCAAACGGCGGGACAGCGCTTCTACAATGAGCAGTTCTTC. Filled out from reference TRBV2 and TRBJ2-1, the complete variable domain reads EPEVTQTPSHQVTQMGQEVILRCVPISNHLYFYWYRQILGQKVEFLVSFYNNEISEKSEIFDDQFSVERPDGSNFTLKIRSTKLEDSAMYFCASQTAGQRFYNEQFFGPGTRLTVL.

This chain links TRBV7-9 with TRBJ2-3, with D maybe TRBD2 (6 bases). The CDR3 consists of 15 residues. Trimming shortened V by 7 bases and J by 1 base, and 15 bases separated the two germline ends. The germline V gene encodes CDR1 SEHNR and CDR2 FQNEAQ (reference sequence). The CDR3 nucleotides read TGTGCCAGCACCCGTAGCGGCCAGGGCACAGATACGCAGTATTTT. As protein: CASTRSGQGTDTQYF.

A few counts support this clonotype. V usage is TRBV29-1 and J usage is TRBJ2-1; the D gene is possibly TRBD1 (6 bases). V gave up 8 bases and J gave up 7 bases, with 18 bases separating them. CDR3 length: 13 residues. Looked up from germline, CDR1 is SQVTM and CDR2 is ANQGSEA. For the CDR3, the DNA is TGCAGCCCTGTCTTTGGGGGCAGGAATGAGCAGTTCTTC. This gives the protein CSPVFGGRNEQFF.

The V call is TRBV5-5, the J call TRBJ2-3; D is uncertain. Germline CDR1 reads SGHKS; CDR2 reads YYEKEE (reference sequence). The CDR3 consists of 15 residues. The V end was cut by 3 bases, the J end by 4 bases, with 15 bases between. DNA for the CDR3: TGTGCCAGCAGCTATCGGGTCTCCGGCCCAGATACGCAGTATTTT. Residues: CASSYRVSGPDTQYF.

The chain joins TRBV14 to TRBJ2-1, with 10 positions matching TRBD1. Germline V lookup: CDR1 SGHDN, CDR2 FVKESK. This CDR3 has 17 amino acids. The J segment lost 7 bases and the V segment lost 2 bases, leaving 11 bases of the junction unmatched. This CDR3 is CASSQFRQGANLNEQFF. As DNA, the CDR3 is TGTGCCAGCAGCCAATTCCGACAGGGGGCTAACCTTAATGAGCAGTTCTTC.

The sample holds a few counts of this clonotype. The V and J genes are TRBV7-8 and TRBJ2-3; D not certain. V dropped 6 bases and J dropped 0 bases, with 13 bases sitting between them. The CDR3 extends over 15 amino acids. Germline CDR1 and CDR2: SGHVS and FQNEAQ. The CDR3 DNA reads as TGTGCCAGCAGACCTACGGTCCCCAGCACAGATACGCAGTATTTT. It translates to CASRPTVPSTDTQYF.

This clonotype was detected many times. The chain couples TRBV29-1 to TRBJ2-4, with D perhaps TRBD1 (6 bases). This CDR3 is built from 15 residues. V was trimmed by 7 bases and J by 3 bases, leaving 19 bases between them. CDR1 SQVTM and CDR2 ANQGSEA come from the germline V gene. As DNA, the CDR3 is TGCAGCGCTGGAGAGTTGACAGGAATCAAAAACATTCAGTACTTC. This gives the protein CSAGELTGIKNIQYF.